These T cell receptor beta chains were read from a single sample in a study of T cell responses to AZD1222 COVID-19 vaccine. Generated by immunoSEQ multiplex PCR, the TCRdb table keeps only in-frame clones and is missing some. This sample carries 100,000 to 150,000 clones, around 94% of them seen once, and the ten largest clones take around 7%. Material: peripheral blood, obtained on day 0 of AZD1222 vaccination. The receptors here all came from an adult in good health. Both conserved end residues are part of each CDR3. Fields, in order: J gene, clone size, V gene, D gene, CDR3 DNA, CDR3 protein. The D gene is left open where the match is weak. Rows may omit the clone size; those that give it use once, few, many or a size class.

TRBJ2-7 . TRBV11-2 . TGTGCCAGCAGCTTAGAGAGGGGGAGGAGGTACGAGCAGTACTTC CASSLERGRRYEQYF
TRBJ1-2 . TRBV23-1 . TGCGCCAGCAGTCAATCGAGGCCTCGGGGTCCCTATGGCTACACCTTC CASSQSRPRGPYGYTF
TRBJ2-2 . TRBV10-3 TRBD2 TGTGCCATCAGTGGGCAAGCGGGAGTGAACACCGGGGAGCTGTTTTTT CAISGQAGVNTGELFF
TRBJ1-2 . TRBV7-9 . TGTGCCAGCAGCTTAGGTAGGAGCTACACCTTC CASSLGRSYTF
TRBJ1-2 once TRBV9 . TGTGCCAGCAGCGTAGGGACAGACAACTATGGCTACACCTTC CASSVGTDNYGYTF
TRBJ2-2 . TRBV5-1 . TGCGCCAGCAGCCTGAACACCGGGGAGCTGTTTTTT CASSLNTGELFF
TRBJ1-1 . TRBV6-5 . TGTGCCAGCAGCTACGCTGCAGGGAGGGCTTTCTTT CASSYAAGRAFF
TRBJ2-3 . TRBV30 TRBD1 TGTGCCTGGCGACAGGGGGCTAACACAGATACGCAGTATTTT CAWRQGANTDTQYF
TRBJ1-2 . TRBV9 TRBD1 TGTGCCAGCACAGGGGGGCGAGGCTACACCTTC CASTGGRGYTF
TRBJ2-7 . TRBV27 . TGTGCCAGCAGTTTTATCCAGGACTACTCCGAGCAGTACTTC CASSFIQDYSEQYF
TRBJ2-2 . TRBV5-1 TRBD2 TGCGCCAGCACCGAACGGCCTAGCGGGAGCCCCGGGGAGCTGTTTTTT CASTERPSGSPGELFF
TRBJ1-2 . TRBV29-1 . TGCAGCGTCGGGGGGTCCTATGGCTACACCTTC CSVGGSYGYTF
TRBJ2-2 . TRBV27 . TGTGCCAGCAGTTGGAGTCCGACGGTCACCGGGGAGCTGTTTTTT CASSWSPTVTGELFF
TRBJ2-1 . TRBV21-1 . TGTGCCAGCAGCAAAGTGGCGGGCAGGAGCTCCTACAATGAGCAGTTCTTC CASSKVAGRSSYNEQFF
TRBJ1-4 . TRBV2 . TGTGCCAGCAGTGAAGCGGAAGGGGCGGGGAAACTGTTTTTT CASSEAEGAGKLFF
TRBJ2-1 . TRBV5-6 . TGTGCCAGCAGCTGGCCTAACGGGTACAATGAGCAGTTCTTC CASSWPNGYNEQFF
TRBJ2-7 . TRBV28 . TGTGCCAGCAGGATGGGTGGACCCTACGAGCAGTACTTC CASRMGGPYEQYF
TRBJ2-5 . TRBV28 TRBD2 TGTGCCAGCAGTCCAACACTGGCGTCAGGGAGGGTGTACCAAGAGACCCAGTACTTC CASSPTLASGRVYQETQYF
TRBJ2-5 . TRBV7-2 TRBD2 TGTGCCAGCAGCTGGGGACTAGCGACAGGTCAAGAGACCCAGTACTTC CASSWGLATGQETQYF
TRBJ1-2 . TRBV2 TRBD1 TGTGCCAGCAGGAGGACAGGAGGGGGTAACTATGGCTACACCTTC CASRRTGGGNYGYTF